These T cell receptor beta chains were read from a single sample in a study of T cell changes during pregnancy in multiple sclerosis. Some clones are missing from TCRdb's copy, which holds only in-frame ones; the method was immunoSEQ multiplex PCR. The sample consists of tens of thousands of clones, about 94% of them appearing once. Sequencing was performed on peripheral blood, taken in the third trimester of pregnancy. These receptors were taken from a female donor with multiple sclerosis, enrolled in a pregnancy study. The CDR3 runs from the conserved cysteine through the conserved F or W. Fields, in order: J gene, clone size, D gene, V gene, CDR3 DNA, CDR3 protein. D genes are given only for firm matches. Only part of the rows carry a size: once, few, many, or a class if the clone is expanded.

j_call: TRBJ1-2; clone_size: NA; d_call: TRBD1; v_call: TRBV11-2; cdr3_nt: TGTGCCAGCAGCTACCCCCGCGGACAGGGTTCCGGCTACACCTTC; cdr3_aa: CASSYPRGQGSGYTF
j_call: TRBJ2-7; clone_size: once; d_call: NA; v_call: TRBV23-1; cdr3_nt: TGCGCCCCACCAAGGGGTAGACCCTACGAGCAGTACTTC; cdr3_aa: CAPPRGRPYEQYF
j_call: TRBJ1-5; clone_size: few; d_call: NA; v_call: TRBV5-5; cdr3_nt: TGTGCCAGCAGCTTGCAAAATCAGCCCCAGCATTTT; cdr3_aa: CASSLQNQPQHF
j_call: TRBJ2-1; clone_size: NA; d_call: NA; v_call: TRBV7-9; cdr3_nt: TGTGCCAGCAGCTTAGACGGGGGGCTCAATGAGCAGTTCTTC; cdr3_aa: CASSLDGGLNEQFF
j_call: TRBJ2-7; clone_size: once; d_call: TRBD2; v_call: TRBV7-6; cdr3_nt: TGTGCCAGCAGCTTAGGGACTAGCGGGGGGAATTACGAGCAGTACTTC; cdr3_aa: CASSLGTSGGNYEQYF
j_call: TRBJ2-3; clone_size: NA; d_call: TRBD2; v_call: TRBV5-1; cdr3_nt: TGCGCCAGCAGCTTGGCCGGAGTACTAGCGGGGGGAACAGACACAGATACGCAGTATTTT; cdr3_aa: CASSLAGVLAGGTDTDTQYF
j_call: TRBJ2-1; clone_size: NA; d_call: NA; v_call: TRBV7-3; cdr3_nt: TGTGCCAGCAGCTTAACGGCCGCCAAAAGGGAGCAGCAGTTCTTC; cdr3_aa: CASSLTAAKREQQFF
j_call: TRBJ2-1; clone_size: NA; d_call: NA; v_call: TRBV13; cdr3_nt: TGTGCCAGCAGCTTAGGGGCGGGAAGTGAGCAGTTCTTC; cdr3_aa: CASSLGAGSEQFF
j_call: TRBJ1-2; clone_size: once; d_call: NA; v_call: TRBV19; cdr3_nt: TGTGCCAGTAGTCTCAGGACAGCTTTCTATGGCTACACCTTC; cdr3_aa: CASSLRTAFYGYTF
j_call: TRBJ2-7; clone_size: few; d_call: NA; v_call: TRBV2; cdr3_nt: TGTGCCAGCAGGGGTCGTTTGGAACTGAGCGCCTACGAGCAGTACTTC; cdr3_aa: CASRGRLELSAYEQYF
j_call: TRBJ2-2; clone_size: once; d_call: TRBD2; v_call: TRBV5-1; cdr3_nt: TGCGCCAGCAGCTTGGCCTCTAGCGGGGGATTCCGGGAGTTGTTTTTT; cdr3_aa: CASSLASSGGFRELFF
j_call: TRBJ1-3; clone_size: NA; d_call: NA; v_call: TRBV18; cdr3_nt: TGTGCCAGCTCACCCGTCACGGGCTCTGGAAACACCATATATTTT; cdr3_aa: CASSPVTGSGNTIYF
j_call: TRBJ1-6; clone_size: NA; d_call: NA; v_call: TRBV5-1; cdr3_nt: TGCGCCAGCAGCTTGGGGCTGGGACTTAATTCACCCCTCCACTTT; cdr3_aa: CASSLGLGLNSPLHF
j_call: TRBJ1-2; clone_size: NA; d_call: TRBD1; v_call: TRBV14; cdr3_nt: TGTGCCAGCAGCCCCAGGGGGCTCTATGGCTACACCTTC; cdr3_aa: CASSPRGLYGYTF
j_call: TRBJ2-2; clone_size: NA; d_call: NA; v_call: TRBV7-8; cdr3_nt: TGTGCCAGCAGCCTTGGGTGGGGAGTAACACGAAACACCGGGGAGCTGTTTTTT; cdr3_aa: CASSLGWGVTRNTGELFF
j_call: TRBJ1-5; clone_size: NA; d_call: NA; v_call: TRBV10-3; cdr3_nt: TGTGCCATCAGTGACCGCTGGACAGAAGGCAATCAGCCCCAGCATTTT; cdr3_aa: CAISDRWTEGNQPQHF
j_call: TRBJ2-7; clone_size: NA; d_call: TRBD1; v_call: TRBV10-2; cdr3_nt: TGCGCCAGCACCAGGACAGGGAGCTCCTACGAGCAGTACTTC; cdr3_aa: CASTRTGSSYEQYF
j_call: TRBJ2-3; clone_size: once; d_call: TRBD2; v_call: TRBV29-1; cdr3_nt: TGCAGCGTTGTTTATAGCGGGCCCACAGATACGCAGTATTTT; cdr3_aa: CSVVYSGPTDTQYF
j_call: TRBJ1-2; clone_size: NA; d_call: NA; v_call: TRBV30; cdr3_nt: TGTGCCTGGAAGGGCGGGCCCACTCCTTATGGCTACACCTTC; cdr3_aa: CAWKGGPTPYGYTF
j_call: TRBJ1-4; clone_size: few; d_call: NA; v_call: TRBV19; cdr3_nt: TGTGCCAGTAGTTCGCAGGGGATTCGTGAAAAACTGTTTTTT; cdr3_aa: CASSSQGIREKLFF
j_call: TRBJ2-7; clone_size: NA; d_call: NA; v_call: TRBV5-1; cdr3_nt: TGCGCCAGCAGCCTGGACAACTCCTACGAGCAGTACTTC; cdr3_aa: CASSLDNSYEQYF